This passage covers 11 T cell receptor beta chains from one sample sequenced in a study of T cells in women clearing cervical HPV infection. Some clones are missing from TCRdb's copy, which holds only in-frame ones; the method was immunoSEQ multiplex PCR. This listing includes about 22,000 clones. Sequencing was carried out using blood buffy coat. The receptors here all came from a woman between 18 and 70 years old with a cervical HPV16 infection that either progressed to CIN3+ or cleared (not recorded which).

CDR3 bases read: TGCGCCAGCAGCTTGGTTTCAGGGTTTCCAGATACC. Its translation: CASSLVSGFPDT. The whole CDR3 protein reads CASSLVSGFPDTYTF. The J gene is TRBJ1-2, the V gene TRBV5-1, with D possibly matching TRBD1 (5 bases). The DNA ends 3 residues before the CDR3 does, and the rest of the CDR3 is filled in from the germline J gene. The CDR3 runs to 15 residues. CDR1 and CDR2 (germline): SGHRS, YFSETQ.

About this clone: Read coverage stops 3 residues before the CDR3 terminus; the germline J gene supplies the remainder. The chain links TRBV20-1 to TRBJ2-7; 7 bases agree with TRBD1. CDR3 length equals 14 residues. Trimming cost V 5 bases and J 3 bases; bases outside gene matches: 10. Germline V gene sequence: CDR1 DFQATT, CDR2 SNEGSKA (reference sequence). The chain's CDR3 is CSALRQGYSYEQYF. CDR3 DNA (partial): TGCAGTGCTTTAAGACAGGGCTACAGCTACGAG.

About this clone: The DNA ends 3 residues before the CDR3 does, and the rest of the CDR3 is filled in from the germline J gene. The V call is TRBV2, the J call TRBJ2-3; D may be TRBD2 (5 bases). The CDR3 has 13 amino acids. Trimming removed 8 bases from V and 3 bases from J, with 12 bases in between. Germline V gene data show CDR1 as SNHLY and CDR2 as FYNNEI. Incomplete CDR3 DNA: TGTGCCAGCTACCGGACTGGAACAGATACG. Protein sequence: CASYRTGTDT. The full-length CDR3 reads as CASYRTGTDTQYF.

Concerning this clone itself: The CDR3 end lies 3 residues beyond the end of the read and is filled in from the germline J gene. This chain connects TRBV29-1 to TRBJ2-5, with TRBD2 as a possible D gene (6 bases). Trimming stripped 6 bases from V and 5 bases from J, with 13 bases between. CDR1 is SQVTM, CDR2 ANQGSEA, per germline. The CDR3 covers 12 residues. CDR3 sequence: CSVRDFTETQYF. The DNA read from the CDR3 is TGCAGCGTCAGGGACTTCACGGAGACC.

Points on this clone: Read sequence stops 3 residues before the CDR3 end, and the germline J gene provides the missing end. The chain carries TRBV30 and TRBJ1-1, with unresolved D. V was shortened by 0 bases and J by 0 bases, with 5 bases between the two germline ends. CDR1 and CDR2 from the germline V gene are GTSNPN and SVGIG (reference sequence). This CDR3 comprises 13 residues. This CDR3 reads CAWSVNMNTEAFF. The CDR3 bases that were read are TGTGCCTGGAGTGTAAACATGAACACTGAA.

About this clone: The CDR3 end falls 3 residues outside the read, so it is completed with the germline J gene. The V and J genes are TRBV20-1 and TRBJ2-1; perhaps TRBD2 as D (6 bases). The ends were cut back, 0 bases at V and 4 bases at J, with 10 bases in the middle. CDR3 length: 14 residues. The germline V gene encodes CDR1 DFQATT and CDR2 SNEGSKA (reference sequence). The CDR3 loop reads CSARDSGTYNEQFF. The sequenced CDR3 bases are TGCAGTGCTAGAGATAGCGGAACTTACAATGAG.

Remarks on this clone: One junction end does not reproduce the germline sequence, and a read error may be involved. Read coverage stops 3 residues before the CDR3 terminus; the germline J gene supplies the remainder. Other DNA sequences in the same sample also yield this CDR3. The chain combines TRBV5-1 with TRBJ1-3; 7 bases match TRBD1. The CDR3 is made up of 13 amino acids. Germline V gene sequence: CDR1 SGHRS, CDR2 YFSETQ. The sequenced CDR3 bases are TGCGCCAGCAGCCGAAACACAGGGGACACA. Translated, it gives CASSRNTGDT. The complete CDR3 reads CASSRNTGDTIYF.

As to this clone: Read sequence stops 3 residues before the CDR3 end, and the germline J gene provides the missing end. This chain links TRBV19 with TRBJ2-4; tentative D call: TRBD1 (5 bases). The CDR3 is 14 residues long. Germline V gives CDR1 LNHDA, CDR2 SQIVND (reference sequence). The CDR3 protein is CASSILDRNYGQYF. Partial CDR3 DNA: TGTGCCAGTAGTATCCTCGACAGAAACTATGGT.

The DNA read from the CDR3 is TGTGCCAGCAGCCACCGGGACAGAAACTACGAG. It specifies CASSHRDRNYE. The CDR3 in full is CASSHRDRNYEAFF. The chain carries TRBV7-9 and TRBJ1-1; 7 bases agree with TRBD1. The DNA ends 3 residues before the CDR3 does, and the rest of the CDR3 is filled in from the germline J gene. The CDR3 totals 14 residues. Germline V gene sequence: CDR1 SEHNR, CDR2 FQNEAQ (reference sequence).

As for this clone: The observed sequence ends 3 residues before the CDR3 terminus, with the missing tail filled in from the germline J gene. The rearrangement uses TRBV2 and TRBJ2-7, with 8 bases that match TRBD1. CDR3 length: 14 residues. Unmatched junction bases numbered 5, after V lost 5 bases and J lost 2 bases. CDR1 SNHLY and CDR2 FYNNEI come from the germline V gene. The part of the CDR3 DNA that was read is TGTGCCAGCAGTACCGGGACAGGAACCTACGAG. As protein: CASSTGTGTYE. The entire CDR3 is CASSTGTGTYEQYF.

Notes on this clone: The CDR3 end falls 3 residues outside the read, so it is completed with the germline J gene. The V and J genes are TRBV19 and TRBJ2-5; D assignment may be TRBD1 or TRBD2 (6 bases each). With 9 bases removed from V and 2 bases from J, the gap between germline ends came to 13 bases. The CDR3 spans 13 residues. Germline lookup yields CDR1 LNHDA and CDR2 SQIVND (reference sequence). CDR3 DNA, as far as it was read: TGTGCCAGCGCGGGACACCAGCAAGAGACC. It yields the protein CASAGHQQET. The entire CDR3 is CASAGHQQETQYF.